This T cell receptor (beta chain) was sequenced in a study of beta chain features in type 1 diabetes. Across the whole study: On cell yields, gender and age, patients and healthy donors were similar.

Per the germline V gene, CDR1 is SGHTA and CDR2 is FQGNSA. The CDR3 is made up of 14 amino acids. Trimming removed 5 bases from V and 4 bases from J; junction bases left unmatched: 3. Study-level points and caveats: Moderate yet significant TCRB CDR3 shortening was seen in Type 1 diabetes patients in all four CD4+ subsets.

Averaging roughly 110 mL, one heparinised blood draw was given by each donor. CD45RO/CCR7/CD25/CD127/CD95/CD27 separated CD4+ naive, central memory, regulatory and stem cell-like memory cells by sorting. The sample holds a few counts of this clone. What it recognizes is unknown. cDNA synthesis used the whole RNA isolate, giving expressed TCRB sequences. Only in-frame clones appear in the TCRdb table, and some are missing; sequencing was by immunoSEQ multiplex PCR. The sample has some 150,000 clones, approximately 13% seen once. The receptor's source is a man younger than 30 with type 1 diabetes. The J gene is TRBJ2-1, the V gene TRBV7-2, with 9 positions matching TRBD2. Sequenced: central memory CD4+ T cells from blood. CDR3 residues: CASSIGLAYNEQFF. In DNA, the CDR3 is TGTGCCAGCAGCATAGGACTAGCGTACAATGAGCAGTTCTTC.